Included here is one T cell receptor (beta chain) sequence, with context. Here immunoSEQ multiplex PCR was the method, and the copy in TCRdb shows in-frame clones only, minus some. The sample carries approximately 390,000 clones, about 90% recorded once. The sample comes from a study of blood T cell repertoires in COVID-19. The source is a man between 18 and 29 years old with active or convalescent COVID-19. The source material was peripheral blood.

DNA of the CDR3: TGTGCCAGCAGTTACGGCAGGGGGGCCTACGAGCAGTACTTC. Translation gives CASSYGRGAYEQYF. The chain is built from TRBV6-2 or TRBV6-3 and TRBJ2-7; weak D call: TRBD1 (7 bases). With 2 bases removed from V and 2 bases from J, the gap between germline ends came to 10 bases. Germline V gene sequence: CDR1 MNHEY, CDR2 SVGEGT. The CDR3 is 14 amino acids.